Shown below are 29 T cell receptor beta chains from a single sample sequenced in a study of blood T cell repertoires in COVID-19. Profiled with immunoSEQ multiplex PCR; TCRdb holds only in-frame clones, not every one. Of 40,000 to 55,000 clones in the sample, 75% to 95% were seen once. Sequenced material: peripheral blood. The receptor source for this set is a man in his 70s with active COVID-19.

The J gene is TRBJ2-5, the V gene TRBV28; TRBD2 agrees at 15 bases. Germline values: CDR1 MDHEN, CDR2 SYDVKM. V gave up 4 bases and J gave up 2 bases; unmatched junction bases: 11. The CDR3 loop spans 19 amino acids. CDR3 nucleotide sequence: TGTGCCAGCAGTTCCCCGCCGGGACTAGCGGGGGGAGGGCAAGAGACCCAGTACTTC. As protein: CASSSPPGLAGGGQETQYF. Full variable domain (rest looked up from reference TRBV28 and TRBJ2-5): DVKVTQSSRYLVKRTGEKVFLECVQDMDHENMFWYRQDPGLGLRLIYFSYDVKMKEKGDIPEGYSVSREKKERFSLILESASTNQTSMYLCASSSPPGLAGGGQETQYFGPGTRLLVL.

The V gene is TRBV4-1, the J gene TRBJ2-7, with TRBD1 as a possible D gene (5 bases). The V gene's germline CDR1 is MGHRA and CDR2 YSYEKL. V lost 0 bases to trimming and J lost 2 bases, with 8 bases between them. The CDR3 is 14 residues long. The CDR3 DNA reads TGCGCCAGCAGCCAAGACCAGGGCACCTACGAGCAGTACTTC. The encoded protein is CASSQDQGTYEQYF.

The CDR3 bases are TGTGCCAGCAGCCAAGAAAGAACTAGCGGTGCGGGGCAGTATTTT. It is translated as CASSQERTSGAGQYF. The chain employs TRBV3-1 (or the pseudogene TRBV3-2) and TRBJ2-3, with 8 bases identical to TRBD2. After removal of 0 bases from V and 11 bases from J, the junction contained 10 bases not matched to a gene. CDR3 length equals 15 residues. The V gene's germline CDR1 is LGHDT and CDR2 YNNKEL (reference sequence).

The chain couples TRBV2 to TRBJ1-2; D may be TRBD1 (5 bases). Trimming cost V 7 bases and J 3 bases, with 12 bases left between them. Germline values: CDR1 SNHLY, CDR2 FYNNEI. The CDR3 sequence is 13 residues long. DNA of the CDR3: TGTGCCAGCACCTCCCGACAGCACTATGGCTACACCTTC. Translated: CASTSRQHYGYTF.

The V and J genes are TRBV7-9 and TRBJ1-1; a possible D gene is TRBD1 (5 bases). Germline CDR1 and CDR2: SEHNR and FQNEAQ (reference sequence). The CDR3 has 12 amino acids. The V end was cut by 5 bases, the J end by 3 bases, with 7 bases between. CDR3 in amino acids: CASSPGYTEAFF. CDR3 nucleotides: TGTGCCAGCAGCCCAGGGTACACTGAAGCTTTCTTT.

The CDR3 DNA reads as TGTGCCACCAGCAGACGGGGGTCGATTGAGACCCAGTACTTC. Translation gives CATSRRGSIETQYF. The chain uses TRBV15 and TRBJ2-5; TRBD2 is a possible D gene (6 bases). CDR3 length: 14 amino acids. Trimming stripped 2 bases from V and 5 bases from J, with 12 bases between. Germline V gene lookup returns CDR1 LNHNV and CDR2 YYDKDF (reference sequence).

The genes are TRBV6-1 and TRBJ1-3, with D maybe TRBD1 (5 bases). The CDR3 contains 16 residues. V was clipped by 4 bases and J by 4 bases, with 17 bases between them. Germline CDR1 and CDR2: MNHNS and SASEGT. The CDR3 coding sequence is TGTGCCAGCAGTGGGTCCCCTGTGGGGCTGGGAAACACCATATATTTT. It codes for CASSGSPVGLGNTIYF.

This clone was observed a single time. This sequence joins TRBV3-1 (or the pseudogene TRBV3-2) and TRBJ2-6; tentatively, D is TRBD1 (6 bases). Trimming shortened V by 0 bases and J by 0 bases, and 9 bases separated the two germline ends. The CDR3 spans 17 residues. The germline gives CDR1 LGHDT, CDR2 YNNKEL (reference sequence). Here the CDR3 reads CASSQDATGSGANVLTF. In DNA, the CDR3 is TGTGCCAGCAGCCAAGATGCGACAGGCTCTGGGGCCAACGTCCTGACTTTC.

A single count supports this clone. The J gene is TRBJ2-1, the V gene TRBV11-3; 7 bases match TRBD2. V gave up 1 base and J gave up 6 bases; unmatched junction bases: 3. This CDR3 comprises 14 residues. Germline V gene data show CDR1 as SGHNT and CDR2 as YENEEA. The CDR3 sequence: CASSLVGGVNEQFF. For the CDR3, the DNA is TGTGCCAGCAGCTTAGTGGGAGGGGTCAATGAGCAGTTCTTC.

The J gene is TRBJ2-1, the V gene TRBV5-1; 12 nucleotides line up with TRBD2. Germline V gene data show CDR1 as SGHRS and CDR2 as YFSETQ. The V segment lost 1 base and the J segment 4 bases; nucleotides outside the gene matches: 3. This CDR3 has 16 amino acids. CDR3 in amino acids: CASSLTSGGRYNEQFF. The CDR3 DNA reads as TGCGCCAGCAGCTTGACTAGCGGGGGGAGATACAATGAGCAGTTCTTC. The full variable domain, its missing parts supplied by reference TRBV5-1 and TRBJ2-1, is KAGVTQTPRYLIKTRGQQVTLSCSPISGHRSVSWYQQTPGQGLQFLFEYFSETQRNKGNFPGRFSGRQFSNSRSEMNVSTLELGDSALYLCASSLTSGGRYNEQFFGPGTRLTVL.

The J gene is TRBJ1-6, the V gene TRBV6-1; D might be TRBD1 (5 bases). This CDR3 region has 17 residues. V was clipped by 1 base and J by 0 bases, with 10 bases between them. Germline CDR1 MNHNS, CDR2 SASEGT. The CDR3 loop reads CASSEVGGSSYNSPLHF. CDR3 nucleotides: TGTGCCAGCAGTGAAGTCGGGGGGAGCTCCTATAATTCACCCCTCCACTTT.

The chain links TRBV12-3 or TRBV12-4 to TRBJ2-7; tentative D call: TRBD1 (6 bases). This CDR3 spans 13 amino acids. Trimming shortened V by 3 bases and J by 7 bases, and 13 bases separated the two germline ends. CDR3 amino acids: CASSFVSGDEQYF. Here the CDR3 DNA reads TGTGCCAGCAGTTTCGTTTCAGGGGATGAGCAGTACTTC.

The gene calls are TRBV5-8 and TRBJ2-3; 8 bases fit TRBD1. With 3 bases clipped from V and 2 bases from J, the junction kept 8 bases outside the gene matches. Germline loops: CDR1 SGHTS, CDR2 YDEGEE. CDR3 size: 16 residues. CDR3 in amino acids: CASSSPTGGFTDTQYF. For the CDR3, the DNA is TGTGCCAGCAGCTCCCCTACAGGGGGATTCACAGATACGCAGTATTTT.

As regards this clone: Sequence at one end of the junction differs from germline and may be a read error. The J gene is TRBJ1-5, the V gene TRBV6-6; the D gene is possibly TRBD1 (5 bases). The CDR3 length is 15 residues. Germline values: CDR1 MNHNY, CDR2 SVGAGI (reference sequence). CDR3 sequence: CASSFSFDSSQPQHF. In DNA form, the CDR3 reads TGTGCCAGCAGTTTCTCCTTCGACAGCAGTCAGCCCCAGCATTTT.

J is TRBJ2-3 and V is TRBV7-2, with 11 bases matching TRBD2. CDR3 length equals 16 residues. Trimming cost V 4 bases and J 0 bases; bases outside gene matches: 3. Germline-derived CDR1 and CDR2 are SGHTA and FQGNSA. The CDR3 here is CASSSLAGGSTDTQYF. The CDR3 nucleotides are TGTGCCAGCAGCTCTTTAGCGGGGGGGAGCACAGATACGCAGTATTTT.

The chain combines TRBV6-5 with TRBJ2-7; weak D call: TRBD1 (6 bases). The germline gives CDR1 MNHEY, CDR2 SVGAGI. The CDR3 has 16 residues. Deletions cut 4 bases from V and 6 bases from J, with 22 bases between. The CDR3, as DNA: TGTGCCAGCAGTTCCCCATCCCAGGGGCGATCTCTCGAGCAGTACTTC. It is translated as CASSSPSQGRSLEQYF.

The V and J genes are TRBV24-1 and TRBJ2-3; 8 bases map to TRBD2. CDR1 and CDR2 from the germline V gene are KGHDR and SFDVKD. This CDR3 spans 14 amino acids. Trimming took 2 bases from V and 8 from J; bases not matched to a gene: 5. The CDR3 sequence is CATSDSGGAGTQYF. For the CDR3, the DNA is TGTGCCACCAGTGATTCGGGGGGGGCAGGTACGCAGTATTTT.

V and J are TRBV20-1 and TRBJ2-3; the match to TRBD2 covers 10 bases. This CDR3 region has 15 residues. CDR1 and CDR2 from the germline V gene are DFQATT and SNEGSKA (reference sequence). Trimming removed 3 bases from V and 8 bases from J; junction bases left unmatched: 11. CDR3 in amino acids: CSASGSSGGGGTQYF. The CDR3 DNA is TGCAGTGCTAGTGGGTCTAGCGGGGGCGGGGGTACGCAGTATTTT.

This clone was seen once. The genes are TRBV18 and TRBJ2-1; 12 bases fit TRBD1. The V gene's germline CDR1 is KGHSH and CDR2 LQKENI. The trim removed 3 bases at V and 5 bases at J, leaving 5 bases unmatched. The CDR3 is made up of 16 amino acids. Here the CDR3 DNA reads TGTGCCAGCTCACCTCCGGGACAGGGGGCCCACAATGAGCAGTTCTTC. The encoded protein is CASSPPGQGAHNEQFF.

The table lists this clone with a count of one. The V and J genes are TRBV29-1 and TRBJ1-1; the match to TRBD1 covers 9 bases. The length of the CDR3 is 14 residues. V was pared by 3 bases and J by 5 bases, with 7 bases of the junction left unmatched. Germline V gene lookup returns CDR1 SQVTM and CDR2 ANQGSEA. The chain's CDR3 is CSVDLGTGKTEAFF. CDR3 nucleotide sequence: TGCAGCGTTGATTTGGGGACAGGGAAAACTGAAGCTTTCTTT.

This chain joins TRBV11-2 and TRBJ2-2; 15 nucleotides agree with TRBD2. Germline V lookup: CDR1 SGHAT, CDR2 FQNNGV. J gave up 8 bases and V 3 bases, and 7 bases lay outside the gene matches. This CDR3 is built from 17 residues. The CDR3 nucleotides are TGTGCCAGCAGCTTTCAAGGACTAGCGGGGGGGCGAGGGGAGCTGTTTTTT. It encodes CASSFQGLAGGRGELFF. The full variable domain, its missing parts supplied by reference TRBV11-2 and TRBJ2-2, is EAGVAQSPRYKIIEKRQSVAFWCNPISGHATLYWYQQILGQGPKLLIQFQNNGVVDDSQLPKDRFSAERLKGVDSTLKIQPAKLEDSAVYLCASSFQGLAGGRGELFFGEGSRLTVL.

The chain combines TRBV10-3 with TRBJ2-1; 8 nucleotides align to TRBD2. Trimming removed 11 bases from V and 2 bases from J; junction bases left unmatched: 5. The germline gives CDR1 ENHRY, CDR2 SYGVKD. The CDR3 sequence is 13 residues long. The DNA for the CDR3 is TGTGCCTCACTAGCGGAAACCTACAATGAGCAGTTCTTC. As protein: CASLAETYNEQFF.

The rearrangement joins TRBV7-9 to TRBJ2-3; TRBD2 matches at 14 bases. The CDR3 spans 15 residues. Per germline, CDR1 SEHNR and CDR2 FQNEAQ (reference sequence). V shed 11 bases, J shed 2 bases, and the junction held 6 bases outside the gene matches. CDR3 amino acids: CAGGTSGGATDTQYF. Written as DNA, the CDR3 is TGTGCCGGGGGGACTAGCGGGGGAGCCACAGATACGCAGTATTTT.

Details on this clone: At the DNA level, this CDR3 is encoded by other sequences in the same sample as well. This chain links TRBV30 with TRBJ1-1; 8 bases are a match to TRBD1. The junction had 10 bases not matched to a gene; V was cut back by 5 bases and J by 8 bases. CDR3 length: 13 amino acids. Germline loops: CDR1 GTSNPN, CDR2 SVGIG (reference sequence). The CDR3 DNA reads as TGTGCCTGGCTACAGGGGGTGAGCACCGAAGCTTTCTTT. It yields the protein CAWLQGVSTEAFF. Full variable domain (missing parts from reference TRBV30 and TRBJ1-1): SQTIHQWPATLVQPVGSPLSLECTVEGTSNPNLYWYRQAAGRGLQLLFYSVGIGQISSEVPQNLSASRPQDRQFILSSKKLLLSDSGFYLCAWLQGVSTEAFFGQGTRLTVV.

The rearrangement links TRBV3-1 (or the pseudogene TRBV3-2) to TRBJ2-5; 9 positions match TRBD2. V trimming: 0 bases; J trimming: 7 bases; junction bases outside the gene matches: 3. The CDR3 consists of 14 residues. CDR1 LGHDT and CDR2 YNNKEL come from the germline V gene (reference sequence). This chain's CDR3 is CASSQDRLAATQYF. The CDR3 DNA follows: TGTGCCAGCAGCCAAGATCGACTAGCGGCGACCCAGTACTTC.

The chain is built from TRBV3-1 (or the pseudogene TRBV3-2) and TRBJ2-1, with a tentative D call TRBD1 (6 bases). The germline CDR1 and CDR2 sequences are LGHDT and YNNKEL (reference sequence). This CDR3 contains 14 residues. Between the trimmed V and J ends, which lost 4 bases and 4 bases, there was a span of 11 bases. The CDR3 reads CASSLRTDYNEQFF. The CDR3 coding sequence is TGTGCCAGCAGCCTCAGGACAGATTACAATGAGCAGTTCTTC.

The chain employs TRBV19 and TRBJ2-4; 7 nucleotides line up with TRBD1. The CDR3 sequence is 20 residues long. V was clipped by 3 bases and J by 1 base; unmatched bases: 18. Germline V CDR1 and CDR2: LNHDA, SQIVND (reference sequence). The CDR3 region is CASSIYASRGGGLAKNIQYF. The CDR3 DNA is TGTGCCAGTAGTATTTATGCCTCGCGAGGGGGCGGGCTGGCCAAAAACATTCAGTACTTC.

This rearrangement joins TRBV6-5 to TRBJ2-5; D is unresolved. CDR3 length: 14 amino acids. Germline values: CDR1 MNHEY, CDR2 SVGAGI. V shed 9 bases and J shed 1 base, with 15 bases lying between them. The CDR3 protein is CASPLIGSQETQYF. DNA of the CDR3: TGTGCCAGTCCACTAATAGGTTCCCAAGAGACCCAGTACTTC.

V and J are TRBV28 and TRBJ2-7; 7 nucleotides align to TRBD1. CDR3 length: 13 amino acids. The V and J ends lost 6 bases and 5 bases, in that order; junction bases with no gene match: 7. Germline V CDR1 and CDR2: MDHEN, SYDVKM. CDR3 DNA: TGTGCCAGCAGGAACACAGGGGTCGACGAGCAGTACTTC. Translated: CASRNTGVDEQYF.